This T cell receptor beta chain was identified during a study of OX40 agonist ivuxolimab in advanced cancers. This CDR3 region has 16 residues. V gave up 0 bases and J gave up 4 bases; unmatched junction bases: 5. Germline values: CDR1 SGDLS, CDR2 YYNGEE. The assay was immunoSEQ multiplex PCR, and TCRdb's table has in-frame clones only and misses some. This sample yields some 45,000 clones, of which 89% are seen a single time; around 16% belongs to the top ten. The sequencing used CD4+ or CD8+ T cells sorted from blood, collected in a trial of the OX40 agonist ivuxolimab. The TCR sequence derives from an adult with an advanced solid tumor such as melanoma, head and neck, liver or kidney cancer. The chain carries TRBV9 and TRBJ2-3; 10 bases match TRBD1. The CDR3 coding sequence is TGTGCCAGCAGCGTAGCGGACAGGGGGTGGTCAGATACGCAGTATTTT. This codes for CASSVADRGWSDTQYF. Based on the CDR3 plus reference TRBV9 and TRBJ2-3, the full variable domain is DSGVTQTPKHLITATGQRVTLRCSPRSGDLSVYWYQQSLDQGLQFLIQYYNGEERAKGNILERFSAQQFPDLHSELNLSSLELGDSALYFCASSVADRGWSDTQYFGPGTRLTVL.